Reported below is one T cell receptor (beta chain). This CDR3 is 15 amino acids long. Trimming cost V 5 bases and J 2 bases; bases outside gene matches: 5. The germline CDR1 and CDR2 sequences are SGHRS and YFSETQ. In TCRdb, the RT-PCR reads were re-called with MiXCR into one record per CDR3 protein. The top ten hold roughly 3.2% of the sample, which has around 150,000 distinct CDR3 sequences, around 30% seen once. The entry originates in a study of patients and donors after allogeneic stem cell transplantation. The chain employs TRBV5-1 and TRBJ2-1, with 9 nucleotides matching TRBD1. Sequences were obtained from blood, either unsorted or a sorted T cell fraction (not recorded which). This sequence was found in a human donor who was either an allogeneic HSCT recipient or a stem cell or donor lymphocyte infusion donor (not recorded which). It is not recorded whose cells these are; they may come from a transplant donor. The CDR3, as DNA: TGCGCCAGCAGGGAAGGGACAGGGACCTACAATGAGCAGTTCTTC. It translates to CASREGTGTYNEQFF. The complete variable domain, with remaining parts taken from reference TRBV5-1 and TRBJ2-1, reads KAGVTQTPRYLIKTRGQQVTLSCSPISGHRSVSWYQQTPGQGLQFLFEYFSETQRNKGNFPGRFSGRQFSNSRSEMNVSTLELGDSALYLCASREGTGTYNEQFFGPGTRLTVL.